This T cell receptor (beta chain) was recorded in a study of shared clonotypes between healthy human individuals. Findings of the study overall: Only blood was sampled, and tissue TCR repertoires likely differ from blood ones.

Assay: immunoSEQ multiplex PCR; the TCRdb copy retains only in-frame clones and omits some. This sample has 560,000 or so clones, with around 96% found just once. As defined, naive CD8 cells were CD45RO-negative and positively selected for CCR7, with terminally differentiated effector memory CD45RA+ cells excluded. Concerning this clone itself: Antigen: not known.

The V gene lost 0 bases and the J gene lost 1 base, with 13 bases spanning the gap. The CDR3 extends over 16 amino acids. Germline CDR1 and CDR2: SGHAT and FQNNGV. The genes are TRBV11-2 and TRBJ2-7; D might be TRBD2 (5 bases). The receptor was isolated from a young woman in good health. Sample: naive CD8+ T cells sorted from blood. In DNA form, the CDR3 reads TGTGCCAGCAGCTTAGACTCTAGCCTCCCTTCCTACGAGCAGTACTTC. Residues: CASSLDSSLPSYEQYF. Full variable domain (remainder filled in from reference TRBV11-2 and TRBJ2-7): EAGVAQSPRYKIIEKRQSVAFWCNPISGHATLYWYQQILGQGPKLLIQFQNNGVVDDSQLPKDRFSAERLKGVDSTLKIQPAKLEDSAVYLCASSLDSSLPSYEQYFGPGTRLTVT.